Listed below are T cell receptor beta chains from one sample, sequenced in a study of blood T cell repertoires in COVID-19. Here immunoSEQ multiplex PCR was the method, and the copy in TCRdb shows in-frame clones only, minus some. The data hold 200,000 to 250,000 clones, with 65% to 90% observed a single time. The source material was peripheral blood. These receptors were collected from a woman aged 50 to 60 with acute or convalescent COVID-19. The CDR3 runs from the conserved cysteine through the conserved F or W. A D gene is named only where the DNA matches it firmly. Some rows have no size entry. The others give once, few or many, or a class for an expanded clone.

CASSEGQGGNEQFF,TGCGCCAGCAGTGAGGGACAGGGAGGCAATGAGCAGTTCTTC,TRBD1,many,TRBJ2-1,TRBV10-1
CASSPKFSGGDTYEQYF,TGTGCCAGCAGTCCTAAGTTTAGCGGGGGGGATACCTACGAGCAGTACTTC,TRBD2,.,TRBJ2-7,TRBV6-6
CASTQGYEQYF,TGTGCCAGCACTCAGGGGTACGAGCAGTACTTC,.,once,TRBJ2-7,TRBV27
CASQGSGANVLTF,TGTGCCAGCCAGGGCTCTGGGGCCAACGTCCTGACTTTC,.,.,TRBJ2-6,TRBV7-9
CASSYSWGQGSEQYF,TGTGCCAGCAGTTACTCGTGGGGACAGGGTAGCGAGCAGTACTTC,TRBD1,.,TRBJ2-7,TRBV6-2/TRBV6-3
CASSGGGSYNSPLHF,TGTGCCAGTAGTGGCGGGGGATCCTATAATTCACCCCTCCACTTT,.,.,TRBJ1-6,TRBV19
CASSSRGLGGYGYTF,TGTGCCAGCAGCTCTAGAGGTTTGGGGGGCTATGGCTACACCTTC,.,.,TRBJ1-2,TRBV5-8
CAWKLAGGFYEQYF,TGTGCCTGGAAACTAGCGGGAGGTTTCTACGAGCAGTACTTC,TRBD2,.,TRBJ2-7,TRBV30
CASSLRDRDYNEQFF,TGTGCCAGCAGCTTAAGGGACAGGGACTACAATGAGCAGTTCTTC,TRBD1,.,TRBJ2-1,TRBV7-8
CASNNFRGAADTQYF,TGTGCCAGCAACAACTTCCGGGGGGCAGCAGATACGCAGTATTTT,.,.,TRBJ2-3,TRBV27
CASSSYRGMGYEQYF,TGTGCCAGCAGCTCTTACAGGGGTATGGGCTACGAGCAGTACTTC,TRBD1,.,TRBJ2-7,TRBV7-8
CATSRDRGYEQYF,TGTGCCACCAGCAGAGACAGGGGCTACGAGCAGTACTTC,.,.,TRBJ2-7,TRBV15
CASNSIQRGGNEQFF,TGTGCCAGCAACTCCATACAGCGGGGGGGCAATGAGCAGTTCTTC,TRBD2,.,TRBJ2-1,TRBV27
CASSLSLYGYTF,TGTGCCAGCAGTTTGTCCCTCTATGGCTACACCTTC,.,once,TRBJ1-2,TRBV12-3/TRBV12-4
CASRLKTRDRVEETQYF,TGTGCCAGCAGGCTCAAGACCAGGGACAGGGTGGAAGAGACCCAGTACTTC,TRBD1,.,TRBJ2-5,TRBV14
CAIRDTTEKLFF,TGTGCCATCCGGGACACGACAGAAAAACTGTTTTTT,.,.,TRBJ1-4,TRBV10-3
CSVEASGTPIDTQYF,TGCAGCGTTGAAGCGAGCGGTACCCCCATTGATACGCAGTATTTT,.,.,TRBJ2-3,TRBV29-1
CASSFQRGSETQYF,TGCGCCAGCAGCTTCCAGCGGGGTTCAGAGACCCAGTACTTC,TRBD2,.,TRBJ2-5,TRBV5-1
CASSESMAGGKETQYF,TGCGCCAGCAGTGAGTCGATGGCGGGAGGGAAAGAGACCCAGTACTTC,TRBD2,.,TRBJ2-5,TRBV10-1
CASSLVPQIQETQYF,TGCGCCAGCAGCTTGGTCCCACAAATCCAAGAGACCCAGTACTTC,.,.,TRBJ2-5,TRBV5-1
CASSKFFRGADTQYF,TGTGCCAGCAGCAAATTCTTTCGGGGGGCAGATACGCAGTATTTT,.,.,TRBJ2-3,TRBV21-1
CASSEAGGFTDIQYF,TGTGCCAGCAGTGAAGCAGGGGGCTTTACGGACATTCAGTACTTC,TRBD1,.,TRBJ2-4,TRBV25-1
CASSYKGDGYTF,TGTGCCAGCAGTTATAAGGGGGATGGCTACACCTTC,.,.,TRBJ1-2,TRBV6-5
CASSLSGYEQYF,TGTGCCAGCAGCTTATCGGGCTACGAGCAGTACTTC,.,.,TRBJ2-7,TRBV7-9
CASSGTGSQETQYF,TGTGCCAGCAGCGGGACAGGGAGCCAAGAGACCCAGTACTTC,TRBD1,.,TRBJ2-5,TRBV2
CASSSTNTGELFF,TGTGCCAGCAGCTCCACGAACACCGGGGAGCTGTTTTTT,.,.,TRBJ2-2,TRBV7-3
CASRWDRSYGYTF,TGTGCCAGCAGATGGGACAGGAGCTATGGCTACACCTTC,TRBD1,.,TRBJ1-2,TRBV2
CASSHMGLGSYEQYF,TGCGCCAGCAGCCATATGGGACTGGGGTCTTACGAGCAGTACTTC,.,.,TRBJ2-7,TRBV4-1
CAWSVRVFPDTQYF,TGTGCCTGGAGTGTCAGGGTTTTCCCAGATACGCAGTATTTT,.,.,TRBJ2-3,TRBV30
CSVLAGEEQFF,TGCAGCGTTCTCGCGGGGGAAGAGCAGTTCTTC,TRBD2,once,TRBJ2-1,TRBV29-1
CASRRFGEYSNQPQHF,TGTGCCAGCAGACGCTTTGGGGAGTATAGCAATCAGCCCCAGCATTTT,.,few,TRBJ1-5,TRBV6-6
CASSLSGGVSETQYF,TGCGCCAGCAGCCTTAGCGGGGGGGTGAGTGAGACCCAGTACTTC,TRBD2,.,TRBJ2-5,TRBV5-1
CASSSPRFADTQYF,TGTGCCAGCAGTTCGCCGAGGTTCGCAGATACGCAGTATTTT,.,.,TRBJ2-3,TRBV6-5
CAWSQGQGFQPQHF,TGTGCCTGGAGTCAGGGACAGGGCTTTCAGCCCCAGCATTTT,TRBD1,.,TRBJ1-5,TRBV30
CSDRQGSGEQFF,TGCAGCGACCGACAGGGGTCGGGTGAGCAGTTCTTC,TRBD1,once,TRBJ2-1,TRBV29-1
CASSLALQGPYEQYF,TGTGCCAGCAGCTTAGCTTTACAGGGTCCCTACGAGCAGTACTTC,.,.,TRBJ2-7,TRBV7-2
CASSSPGDQPQHF,TGTGCCAGCAGTTCTCCAGGGGATCAGCCCCAGCATTTT,.,.,TRBJ1-5,TRBV12-3/TRBV12-4
CASSNSDRGLGDTQYF,TGTGCCAGCAGCAACTCCGACAGGGGGCTCGGGGATACGCAGTATTTT,TRBD1,.,TRBJ2-3,TRBV27